This entry describes one T cell receptor beta chain. Its antigen remains unidentified. No much larger clonotype is one base removed from it; base qualities were not supplied. This entry belongs to a study of siplizumab effects on memory and regulatory T cells (dated by TCRdb to the late 2010s). Context from the whole study: The effect of the anti-CD2 antibody siplizumab on alloreactive T-cell subsets was examined in allogeneic mixed lymphocyte reactions constructed from human PBMCs. The paper's findings and limits, for the study overall: Because sequences at frequencies below about 10^-5 were poorly captured, only a minor fraction of alloreactive clones could be mapped back to unstimulated subsets. No functional confirmation was obtained for the suppressive function of proliferating Tregs from siplizumab cultures. Compared with memory T cells, unstimulated naive T cells appeared more diverse, and naive cells seemed to make a substantial contribution to the alloresponse. Siplizumab significantly reduced the cumulative frequency of alloreactive sequences traceable to unstimulated CD4+ memory T cells. In reactions with siplizumab, an average of approximately 69% of mappable alloreactive CD4+ clones were Treg-derived, compared with 26.9% in control reactions. Roughly 80-95% of proliferating CD4+ or CD8+ clones could not be assigned a naive or memory phenotype.

The library was prepared using the immunoSEQ multiplex PCR assay. The deep sequencing platform assayed 80,000 to 100,000 TCR templates per sample. Genomic DNA extracted from sorted T cells was used for TCRbeta CDR3 sequencing. The authors' analysis ran thus. The R programming language was used for clonal analysis of TCRbeta CDR3 data. Alloreactive CD4+ and CD8+ clones were defined by comparing unstimulated samples with post-reaction CFSE-low samples. By matching sequences to the repertoires of sorted unstimulated Treg and non-Treg cells, each alloreactive CD4+ clone was assigned a regulatory or non-regulatory origin. TCRdb mirrors the immuneACCESS table, restricted to in-frame sequences. Some clones are absent from its copies; in checked studies, under half trace to an unresolved V gene, and the reason for the others is unknown. V, J and clone size derive from that table, while D and trimming were established from the DNA sequence. Within this sample are approximately 60,000 clones, with 79% of them counted one time only. The ten largest clonotypes hold roughly 0.4% of the sample.

In a few donor pairs, further sequencing was done on unstimulated CD8+ naive, CD4+ memory, CD8+ TEMRA, CD4+ naive and CD8+ effector memory subsets. Sorted unstimulated T cells, along with proliferating T cells recovered from mixed lymphocyte reactions, underwent TCRbeta CDR3 sequencing. Fresh whole blood from approximately ten HLA-typed healthy donors was used to isolate PBMCs. CDR1 MNHNS and CDR2 SASEGT are derived from the germline V gene. Its CDR3 holds 15 amino acids, cysteine through phenylalanine. This entry keeps only the CDR3 DNA: 45 bases, framed from base 1. Trimmed from V: 7 bases; trimmed from J: 10 bases; junction bases lacking a gene match: 10.

Sequencing was done on a sample of memory CD4+ T cells sorted from blood. The label giving this sample's cell subset or site can be read as: unstimulated CD4+ memory T cells. In this chain, TRBV6-1 is recombined with TRBJ2-3; TRBD2 fits 14 bases in the junction. The receptor was isolated from a human donor in good health. The sequenced DNA: TGTGCCAGCACTCGACTAGCGGGGGGGCTCAGAGCGCAGTATTTT. Its protein reads: CASTRLAGGLRAQYF.